This TCR beta chain originates from a study of CD8 T cells in ankylosing spondylitis. Note on this clonotype: Its antigen remains unidentified.

Whole-study findings and limits: A TCR beta motif of 8 or 9 highly homologous variants appeared characteristic of ankylosing spondylitis blood. With a CD8+ phenotype, disease-linked clones were relatively rare in peripheral blood. According to the report, clones linked to the disease were significantly enriched in matched synovial fluid samples taken from ankylosing spondylitis patients.

Library preparation for TCR beta used quantitative 5'-RACE with molecular barcodes. TCRdb used MiXCR to reprocess the 5' RACE reads, holding one entry per CDR3 protein. The data contain approximately 240,000 distinct CDR3 sequences, under 12% of them singletons. The sample consisted of blood, either unsorted or a sorted T cell fraction (not recorded which). The TCR was taken from a male donor with ankylosing spondylitis or in good health (not recorded which).

The CDR3 region is CSARGLTGTSGRENEQFF. CDR3 DNA: TGCAGTGCTAGAGGCCTCACCGGGACTAGCGGGAGGGAGAATGAGCAGTTCTTC. The chain links TRBV20-1 to TRBJ2-1, with 16 bases that match TRBD2. This CDR3 spans 18 amino acids. Losses at the gene ends were 1 base for V and 7 bases for J; bases not matched to a gene: 10. CDR1 is DFQATT, CDR2 SNEGSKA, per germline (reference sequence).